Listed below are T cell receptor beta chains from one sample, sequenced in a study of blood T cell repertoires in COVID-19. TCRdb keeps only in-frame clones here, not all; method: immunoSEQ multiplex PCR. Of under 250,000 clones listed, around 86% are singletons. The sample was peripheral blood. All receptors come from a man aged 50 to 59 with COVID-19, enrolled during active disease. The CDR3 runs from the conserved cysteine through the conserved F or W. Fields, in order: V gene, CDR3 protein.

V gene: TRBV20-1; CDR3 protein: CSARVLEEQYF
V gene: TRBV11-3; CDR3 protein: CASSLGTSDTDTQYF
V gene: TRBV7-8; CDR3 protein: CASSFNAGYEQYF
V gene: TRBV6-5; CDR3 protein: CASKAGRTEAFF
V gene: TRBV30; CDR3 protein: CAWSEGLEAGELFF
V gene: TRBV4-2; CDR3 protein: CASSTRQGDNSPLHF
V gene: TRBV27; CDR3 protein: CASSLDRGSPLHF
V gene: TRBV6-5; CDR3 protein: CASSYSRETEAFF
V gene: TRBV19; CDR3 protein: CASSLTTSGRYNEQFF
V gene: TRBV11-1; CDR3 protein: CASSLEYSGTKNIQYF
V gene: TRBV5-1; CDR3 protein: CASSLLGSGNTIYF
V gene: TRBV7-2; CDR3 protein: CASSLDGQEGNTIYF
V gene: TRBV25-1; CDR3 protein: CASAGRGLKNSPLHF
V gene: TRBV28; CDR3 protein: CASSSHGGGRQGEF
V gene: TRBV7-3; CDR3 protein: CASSSDRDGGYTF
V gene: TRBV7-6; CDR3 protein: CASSLMASSDTQYF
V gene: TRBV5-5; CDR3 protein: CASSPQVLGYQPQHF
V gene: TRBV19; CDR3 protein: CASSIRAGVSETQYF
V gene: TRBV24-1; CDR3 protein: CATSDLPGQLMNTEAFF
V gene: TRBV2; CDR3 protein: CASTGTAGNEQFF
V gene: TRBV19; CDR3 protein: CASRGGHNSNQPQHF
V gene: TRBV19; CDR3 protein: CASSMDRAPLSNQPQHF
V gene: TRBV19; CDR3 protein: CASSILYDLGQFLNQPQHF
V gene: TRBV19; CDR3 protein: CASSTLTGRPYEQYF
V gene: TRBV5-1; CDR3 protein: CASSLASGANVLTF
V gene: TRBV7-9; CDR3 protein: CASSQTGGYGYTF
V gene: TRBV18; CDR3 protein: CASSPTGGQNTGELFF
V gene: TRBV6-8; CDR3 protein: CASNSYRWDREHNEQFF
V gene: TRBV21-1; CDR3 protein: CASSWWTSSPSEQYF
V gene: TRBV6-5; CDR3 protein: CASSYWTGTGEGGYTF
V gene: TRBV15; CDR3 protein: CATSKFSTSGSSYEQYF
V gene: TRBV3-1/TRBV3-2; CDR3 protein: CASSLFQGRGDFGNTIYF
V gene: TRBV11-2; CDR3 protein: CASSLTPRGYTF
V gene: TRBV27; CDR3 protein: CASSPSQRNLNSPLHF
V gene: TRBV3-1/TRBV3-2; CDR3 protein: CASSFFLASGYNEQFF
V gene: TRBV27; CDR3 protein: CASSLRTSGGTRETQYF